These 6 T cell receptor beta chains came from one sample sequenced in a study of Ad26.COV2.S vaccination and SARS-CoV-2 variants. TCRdb keeps only in-frame clones here, not all; method: immunoSEQ multiplex PCR. The table includes under 600,000 clones, approximately 90% detected once. Treatment of the sample: around 19 received Ad26.COV2.S at low or high dose, single or two shots; about 5 received placebo; per-sample allocation not given. The samples date from day 63 after the first vaccine or placebo injection. The source was peripheral blood, collected in a trial of Ad26.COV2.S vaccine versus placebo. Receptors were obtained from a person aged 18-65 years who received the Ad26.COV2.S COVID-19 vaccine or a placebo.

The chain combines TRBV24-1 with TRBJ1-2, with unresolved D. From germline, CDR1 is KGHDR and CDR2 SFDVKD. The CDR3 is made up of 14 amino acids. Trimming removed 3 bases at V and 8 bases at J, with 15 bases between. Here the CDR3 DNA reads TGTGCCACCAGTGATCCCACCGGGGTGCGCGGCTACACCTTC. The encoded protein is CATSDPTGVRGYTF.

To note about this clone: Other DNA sequences in this specimen translate into the identical CDR3. V gene TRBV18 combines with J gene TRBJ1-2; a weak D match, TRBD1 (6 bases). V was cut by 4 bases and J by 5 bases, with 14 bases left in between. Germline lookup yields CDR1 KGHSH and CDR2 LQKENI. The CDR3 has 14 amino acids. The CDR3 protein is CASSLRQESYGYTF. In DNA, the CDR3 is TGTGCCAGCTCACTAAGACAGGAGTCGTATGGCTACACCTTC. Looking up the rest from reference TRBV18 and TRBJ1-2 gives the full variable domain: NAGVMQNPRHLVRRRGQEARLRCSPMKGHSHVYWYRQLPEEGLKFMVYLQKENIIDESGMPKERFSAEFPKEGPSILRIQQVVRGDSAAYFCASSLRQESYGYTFGSGTRLTVV.

This clone occurred once. V gene TRBV6-5 combines with J gene TRBJ1-1; possibly TRBD1 for D (5 bases). Trimming took off 0 bases at V and 1 base at J, with 9 bases between the two ends. Germline assignment: CDR1 MNHEY and CDR2 SVGAGI. CDR3 length: 15 residues. The CDR3 protein is CASSYSRDQNTEAFF. DNA for the CDR3: TGTGCCAGCAGTTACTCCAGGGACCAGAACACTGAAGCTTTCTTT.

The chain employs TRBV5-4 and TRBJ2-5; no clear D gene. The CDR3 consists of 15 residues. Trimming removed 1 base from V and 0 bases from J, with 10 bases in between. CDR1 and CDR2 (germline): SGHNT, YYREEE (reference sequence). Here the CDR3 reads CASSLSSTYQETQYF. CDR3 nucleotide sequence: TGTGCCAGCAGCTTGTCGTCGACGTACCAAGAGACCCAGTACTTC.

V usage is TRBV28 and J usage is TRBJ1-5; D not resolved. Germline-derived CDR1 and CDR2 are MDHEN and SYDVKM. The CDR3 totals 13 residues. Trimming cost V 3 bases and J 8 bases, with 11 bases left between them. In DNA form, the CDR3 reads TGTGCCAGCAGTTTGGTGGGAAATAAGCCCCAGCATTTT. Encoded protein: CASSLVGNKPQHF.

V and J are TRBV28 and TRBJ1-2; 8 nucleotides align to TRBD1. The J segment lost 4 bases and the V segment lost 7 bases, leaving 5 bases of the junction unmatched. This CDR3 region has 13 residues. From germline, CDR1 is MDHEN and CDR2 SYDVKM. CDR3 region: CASIPGGPYGYTF. CDR3 sequence (DNA): TGTGCCAGCATCCCAGGGGGCCCCTATGGCTACACCTTC.